This TCR beta chain was recorded in a study of CD8 T cells in ankylosing spondylitis. Broader study findings: Made up of eight highly homologous variants, a TCR beta motif appeared characteristic of ankylosing spondylitis blood. Disease-linked clones reportedly concentrated significantly in matched ankylosing spondylitis synovial fluid.

The germline gives CDR1 SQVTM, CDR2 ANQGSEA. The ends lost 2 bases at V and 2 bases at J; junction bases unmatched: 3. There are 15 residues in the CDR3. A single record per CDR3 protein comes from TCRdb applying MiXCR to the 5' RACE reads. Among about 190,000 distinct CDR3 sequences listed, 13% were seen once. On this clonotype: Its antigen is not known.

The specimen was blood, either unsorted or a sorted T cell fraction (not recorded which). The chain recombines TRBV29-1 with TRBJ2-3; TRBD2 aligns across 11 bases. The sequence came from a female donor with ankylosing spondylitis or in good health (not recorded which). This CDR3 is CSVEWTSGFTDTQYF. CDR3 coding DNA: TGCAGCGTTGAATGGACTAGCGGGTTCACAGATACGCAGTATTTT.